This T cell receptor beta chain was sequenced in a study of blood T cell repertoires in COVID-19. Overall study context: Sites across the United States, Italy and Spain contributed samples from acute and convalescent COVID-19. PBMCs, B-cell-depleted T cells, or T cells provided the cDNA or gDNA that made up the material.

Method: immunoSEQ multiplex PCR; TCRdb's copy keeps in-frame clones and lacks some. The profile shows approximately 200,000 clones, 70% to 90% of them singletons. This clone appeared a single time. CDR1 and CDR2 (germline): LGHDT, YNNKEL (reference sequence). The V and J ends lost 0 bases and 6 bases, in that order; junction bases with no gene match: 4. The CDR3 extends over 16 amino acids. The rearrangement links TRBV3-1 (or the pseudogene TRBV3-2) to TRBJ2-2; 10 nucleotides agree with TRBD2. The TCR was taken from a man between 60 and 70 years old with acute or convalescent COVID-19. Sequenced sample: peripheral blood. DNA for the CDR3: TGTGCCAGCAGCCAAGACTTGCTAGCGGGGGCCGGGGAGCTGTTTTTT. Its translation: CASSQDLLAGAGELFF.